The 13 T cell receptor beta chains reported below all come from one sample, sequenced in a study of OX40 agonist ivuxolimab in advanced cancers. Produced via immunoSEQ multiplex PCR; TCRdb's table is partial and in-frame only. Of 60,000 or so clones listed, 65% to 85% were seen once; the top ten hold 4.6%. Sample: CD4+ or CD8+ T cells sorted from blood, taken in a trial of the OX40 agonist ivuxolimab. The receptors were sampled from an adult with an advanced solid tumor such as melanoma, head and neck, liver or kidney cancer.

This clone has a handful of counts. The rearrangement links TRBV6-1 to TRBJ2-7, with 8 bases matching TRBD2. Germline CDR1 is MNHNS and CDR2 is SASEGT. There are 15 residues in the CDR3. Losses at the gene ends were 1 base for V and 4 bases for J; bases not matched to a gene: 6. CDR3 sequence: CASSEDGGGLYEQYF. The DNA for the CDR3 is TGTGCCAGCAGTGAAGACGGGGGGGGGCTGTACGAGCAGTACTTC.

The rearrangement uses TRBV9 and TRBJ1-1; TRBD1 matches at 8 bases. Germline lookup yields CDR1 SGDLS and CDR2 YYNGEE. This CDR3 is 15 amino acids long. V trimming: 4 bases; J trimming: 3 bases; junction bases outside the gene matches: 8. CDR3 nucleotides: TGTGCCAGCAGCCCCCCGGACAGGGTATACACTGAAGCTTTCTTT. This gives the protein CASSPPDRVYTEAFF.

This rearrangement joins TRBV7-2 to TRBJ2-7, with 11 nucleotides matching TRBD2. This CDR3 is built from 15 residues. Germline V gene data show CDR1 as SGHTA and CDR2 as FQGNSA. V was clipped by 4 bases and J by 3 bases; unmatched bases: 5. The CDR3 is CASSSTSGAVYEQYF. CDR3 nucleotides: TGTGCCAGCAGCTCGACTAGCGGGGCCGTCTACGAGCAGTACTTC.

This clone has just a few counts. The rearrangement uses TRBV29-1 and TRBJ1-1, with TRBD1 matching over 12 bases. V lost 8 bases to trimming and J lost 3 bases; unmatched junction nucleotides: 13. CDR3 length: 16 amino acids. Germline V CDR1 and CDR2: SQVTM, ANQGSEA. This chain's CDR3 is CSLKLRGQGADTEAFF. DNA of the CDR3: TGCAGCTTAAAGTTGAGGGGACAGGGGGCAGACACTGAAGCTTTCTTT.

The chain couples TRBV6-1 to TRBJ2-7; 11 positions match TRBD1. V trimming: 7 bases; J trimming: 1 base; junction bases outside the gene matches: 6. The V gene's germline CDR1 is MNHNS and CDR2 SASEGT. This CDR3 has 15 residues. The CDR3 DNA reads TGTGCCAGCAACCTGGGACAGGGGGTTTCCTACGAGCAGTACTTC. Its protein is CASNLGQGVSYEQYF.

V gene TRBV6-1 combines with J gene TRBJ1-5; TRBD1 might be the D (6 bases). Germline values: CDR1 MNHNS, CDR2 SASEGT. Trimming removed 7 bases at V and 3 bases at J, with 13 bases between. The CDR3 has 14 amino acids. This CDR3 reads CASMGGLNNQPQHF. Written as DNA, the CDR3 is TGTGCCAGCATGGGGGGGCTTAACAATCAGCCCCAGCATTTT.

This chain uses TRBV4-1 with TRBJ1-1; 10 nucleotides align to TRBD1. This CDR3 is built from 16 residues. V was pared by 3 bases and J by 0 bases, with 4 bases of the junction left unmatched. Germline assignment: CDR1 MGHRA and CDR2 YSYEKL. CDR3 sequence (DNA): TGCGCCAGCAGCCACGTGGGACAGGGGTTGAACACTGAAGCTTTCTTT. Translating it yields CASSHVGQGLNTEAFF.

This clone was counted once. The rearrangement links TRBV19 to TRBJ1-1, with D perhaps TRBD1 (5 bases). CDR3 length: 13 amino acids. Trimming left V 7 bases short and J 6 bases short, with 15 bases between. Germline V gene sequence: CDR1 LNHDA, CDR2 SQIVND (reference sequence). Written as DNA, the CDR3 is TGTGCCAGTAAGTTGACAGCCCCCCCTGAAGCTTTCTTT. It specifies CASKLTAPPEAFF.

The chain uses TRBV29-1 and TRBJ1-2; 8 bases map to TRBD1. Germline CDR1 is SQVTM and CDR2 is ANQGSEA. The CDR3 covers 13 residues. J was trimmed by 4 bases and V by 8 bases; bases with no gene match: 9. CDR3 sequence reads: CSTSGQGGYGYTF. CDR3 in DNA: TGCAGCACGTCAGGACAGGGCGGCTATGGCTACACCTTC.

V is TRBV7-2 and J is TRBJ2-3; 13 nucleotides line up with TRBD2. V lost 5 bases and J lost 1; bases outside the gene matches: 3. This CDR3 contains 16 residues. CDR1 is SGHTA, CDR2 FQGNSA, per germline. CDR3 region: CASSLGTSGGTDTQYF. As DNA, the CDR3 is TGTGCCAGCAGCCTCGGGACTAGCGGGGGCACAGATACGCAGTATTTT. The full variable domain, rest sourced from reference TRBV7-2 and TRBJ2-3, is GAGVSQSPSNKVTEKGKDVELRCDPISGHTALYWYRQSLGQGLEFLIYFQGNSAPDKSGLPSDRFSAERTGGSVSTLTIQRTQQEDSAVYLCASSLGTSGGTDTQYFGPGTRLTVL.

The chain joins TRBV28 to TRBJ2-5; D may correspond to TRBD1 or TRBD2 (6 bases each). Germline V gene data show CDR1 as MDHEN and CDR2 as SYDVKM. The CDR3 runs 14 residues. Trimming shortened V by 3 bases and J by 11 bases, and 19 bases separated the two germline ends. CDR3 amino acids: CASSFMRGQREQYF. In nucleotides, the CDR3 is TGTGCCAGCAGTTTTATGCGGGGACAAAGGGAGCAGTACTTC.

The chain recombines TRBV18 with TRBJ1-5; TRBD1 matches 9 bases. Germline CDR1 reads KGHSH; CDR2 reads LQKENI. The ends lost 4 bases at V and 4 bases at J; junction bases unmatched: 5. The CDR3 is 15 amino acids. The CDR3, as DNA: TGTGCCAGCTCACTATACGACAGGGGGAATCAGCCCCAGCATTTT. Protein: CASSLYDRGNQPQHF.

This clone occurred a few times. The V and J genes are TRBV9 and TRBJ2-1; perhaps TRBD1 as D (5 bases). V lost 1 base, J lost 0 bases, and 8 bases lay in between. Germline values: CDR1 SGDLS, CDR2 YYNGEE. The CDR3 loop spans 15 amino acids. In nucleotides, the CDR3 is TGTGCCAGCAGCGTACAGGGTAGCTCCTACAATGAGCAGTTCTTC. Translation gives CASSVQGSSYNEQFF.